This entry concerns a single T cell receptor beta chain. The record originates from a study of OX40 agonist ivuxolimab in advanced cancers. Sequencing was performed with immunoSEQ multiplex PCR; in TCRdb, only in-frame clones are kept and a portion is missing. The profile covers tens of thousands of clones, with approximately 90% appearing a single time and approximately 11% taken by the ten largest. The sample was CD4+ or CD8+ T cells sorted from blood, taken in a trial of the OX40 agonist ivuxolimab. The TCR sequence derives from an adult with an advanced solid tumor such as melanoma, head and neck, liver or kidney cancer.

The CDR3 loop reads CASSPRGEFVQETQYF. The DNA for the CDR3 is TGTGCCAGCAGCCCGAGAGGGGAGTTCGTTCAAGAGACCCAGTACTTC. The chain couples TRBV7-9 to TRBJ2-5, with D possibly called TRBD1 or TRBD2 (5 bases each). Germline assignment: CDR1 SEHNR and CDR2 FQNEAQ (reference sequence). This CDR3 is 16 amino acids long. The V gene lost 5 bases and the J gene lost 2 bases, with 18 bases spanning the gap. Complete variable domain (other parts from reference TRBV7-9 and TRBJ2-5): DTGVSQNPRHKITKRGQNVTFRCDPISEHNRLYWYRQTLGQGPEFLTYFQNEAQLEKSRLLSDRFSAERPKGSFSTLEIQRTEQGDSAMYLCASSPRGEFVQETQYFGPGTRLLVL.